The T cell receptor beta chain described here comes from a study of T cells in Graves' hyperthyroidism and ophthalmopathy. This clonotype was observed many times. This CDR3 comprises 12 residues. CDR1 SGHAT and CDR2 FQNNGV come from the germline V gene. Trimming pared 7 bases from V and 4 bases from J, leaving 8 bases between. TCR beta CDR3 regions were amplified from RNA transcripts. In the first-round RT-PCR of the TCR CDR3, the HTBI primer set was used. TCRdb reprocessed the multiplex PCR reads via MiXCR and lists one record per CDR3 protein. The sample holds about 350,000 distinct CDR3 sequences, more than 11% seen once.

The chain carries TRBV11-2 and TRBJ2-1; possible D gene TRBD1, 6 bases. The source material was blood. The source of this sequence is a woman aged 25-40 years with Graves' hyperthyroidism. CDR3 sequence reads: CASTQGYNEQFF. The CDR3 nucleotides are TGTGCCAGCACTCAGGGGTACAATGAGCAGTTCTTC.